This T cell receptor beta chain was found in a study of T cell repertoires in cytomegalovirus infection. Overall study context: It can be stated that public TCR beta signatures indicated CMV infection as well as a matching HLA type.

With respect to this clonotype: The target antigen is unknown.

Each CDR3 protein is one row after TCRdb ran MiXCR on the reads. The profile shows approximately 140,000 distinct CDR3 sequences, more than 7% of them singletons. The germline gives CDR1 DFQATT, CDR2 SNEGSKA (reference sequence). Trimming cost V 8 bases and J 5 bases; bases outside gene matches: 11. CDR3 size: 13 residues. Study-wide results and caveats: Summed public TCR beta family frequency identified CMV carriers bearing the relevant HLA.

The sequenced sample was PBMCs. The source of this sequence is a human donor in good health (CMV status not recorded). Some clones in this sample may be carry-over from other donors' samples. This rearrangement joins TRBV20-1 to TRBJ2-5; TRBD1 matches at 7 bases. The CDR3 sequence: CSSRDSWLETQYF. CDR3 coding DNA: TGCAGTTCCCGGGACAGTTGGTTGGAGACCCAGTACTTC.